These T cell receptor beta chains were read from a single sample in a study of cytomegalovirus exposure and HLA in healthy donors. Repertoires were generated with immunoSEQ multiplex PCR, while TCRdb's copy carries only in-frame clones and drops some. The sample shows about 240,000 clones, approximately 87% of them seen only once. Sequencing was done on a sample of PBMCs. The receptors stem from a man aged 18 to 30 in good health and CMV-seronegative. CDR3s include the opening cysteine and the closing phenylalanine or tryptophan. Each record gives: V gene, clone size, D gene, J gene, CDR3 protein, CDR3 DNA. A D gene is named only where the DNA matches it firmly. Clone size, where shown, is once, few, many, or a class for clones that have expanded.

V gene: TRBV28; clone size: .; D gene: .; J gene: TRBJ2-3; CDR3 protein: CASSSLDSRTPDTQYF; CDR3 DNA: TGTGCCAGCAGTTCCCTCGACAGCAGAACCCCAGATACGCAGTATTTT
V gene: TRBV9; clone size: .; D gene: .; J gene: TRBJ2-2; CDR3 protein: CASSVAQGLNTGELFF; CDR3 DNA: TGTGCCAGCAGCGTAGCGCAGGGGTTAAACACCGGGGAGCTGTTTTTT
V gene: TRBV7-8; clone size: .; D gene: TRBD1; J gene: TRBJ1-5; CDR3 protein: CASSLAGQGIQPQHF; CDR3 DNA: TGTGCCAGCAGCTTAGCGGGACAGGGGATTCAGCCCCAGCATTTT
V gene: TRBV6-1; clone size: .; D gene: TRBD1; J gene: TRBJ1-4; CDR3 protein: CASKTTGASEKLFF; CDR3 DNA: TGTGCCAGCAAAACGACAGGGGCCTCAGAAAAACTGTTTTTT
V gene: TRBV5-1; clone size: .; D gene: .; J gene: TRBJ1-4; CDR3 protein: CASSLAGWDEKLFF; CDR3 DNA: TGCGCCAGCAGCTTGGCAGGGTGGGATGAAAAACTGTTTTTT
V gene: TRBV9; clone size: .; D gene: TRBD1; J gene: TRBJ2-7; CDR3 protein: CASSPLGQSTYEQYF; CDR3 DNA: TGTGCCAGCAGCCCCCTGGGACAGTCCACCTACGAGCAGTACTTC
V gene: TRBV19; clone size: .; D gene: .; J gene: TRBJ1-5; CDR3 protein: CASSIVAGPNSNQPQHF; CDR3 DNA: TGTGCCAGTAGTATAGTTGCGGGACCCAATAGCAATCAGCCCCAGCATTTT
V gene: TRBV5-1; clone size: .; D gene: .; J gene: TRBJ2-7; CDR3 protein: CASSLAPDSYEQYF; CDR3 DNA: TGCGCCAGCAGCTTGGCCCCGGACAGCTACGAGCAGTACTTC
V gene: TRBV6-1; clone size: .; D gene: .; J gene: TRBJ1-1; CDR3 protein: CASSPWGVAEAFF; CDR3 DNA: TGTGCCAGCAGTCCCTGGGGGGTTGCTGAAGCTTTCTTT
V gene: TRBV5-6; clone size: .; D gene: TRBD2; J gene: TRBJ2-7; CDR3 protein: CASSLLRAGGLGALYEQYF; CDR3 DNA: TGTGCCAGCAGCTTGCTGCGAGCGGGAGGCCTTGGGGCCCTCTACGAGCAGTACTTC
V gene: TRBV9; clone size: .; D gene: TRBD2; J gene: TRBJ2-3; CDR3 protein: CASSITQRGGSDTQYF; CDR3 DNA: TGTGCCAGCAGCATAACCCAGCGGGGGGGTTCAGATACGCAGTATTTT
V gene: TRBV7-2; clone size: once; D gene: .; J gene: TRBJ2-4; CDR3 protein: CASSSTGYIQYF; CDR3 DNA: TGTGCCAGCAGCTCCACCGGGTACATTCAGTACTTC
V gene: TRBV27; clone size: .; D gene: .; J gene: TRBJ1-5; CDR3 protein: CASSFRQGIGYQPQHF; CDR3 DNA: TGTGCCAGCAGCTTCCGGCAGGGGATTGGATATCAGCCCCAGCATTTT
V gene: TRBV25-1; clone size: .; D gene: .; J gene: TRBJ2-5; CDR3 protein: CASSEEGGAGETQYF; CDR3 DNA: TGTGCCAGCAGTGAGGAGGGGGGGGCTGGGGAGACCCAGTACTTC
V gene: TRBV2; clone size: .; D gene: .; J gene: TRBJ2-2; CDR3 protein: CATIPPQGSTGELFF; CDR3 DNA: TGTGCCACCATTCCCCCACAGGGTTCGACCGGGGAGCTGTTTTTT
V gene: TRBV7-2; clone size: .; D gene: .; J gene: TRBJ2-5; CDR3 protein: CASSLAGGAETQYF; CDR3 DNA: TGTGCCAGCAGCCTGGCTGGCGGGGCGGAGACCCAGTACTTC
V gene: TRBV6-5; clone size: .; D gene: .; J gene: TRBJ1-1; CDR3 protein: CASSYSVEGTEAFF; CDR3 DNA: TGTGCCAGCAGTTACTCAGTAGAGGGTACTGAAGCTTTCTTT
V gene: TRBV7-6; clone size: .; D gene: TRBD2; J gene: TRBJ2-2; CDR3 protein: CASSKRGTGELFF; CDR3 DNA: TGTGCCAGCAGCAAGCGGGGGACCGGGGAGCTGTTTTTT
V gene: TRBV7-6; clone size: .; D gene: .; J gene: TRBJ2-5; CDR3 protein: CASNRGALETQYF; CDR3 DNA: TGTGCCAGCAATAGAGGCGCCTTGGAGACCCAGTACTTC
V gene: TRBV13; clone size: .; D gene: TRBD2; J gene: TRBJ2-1; CDR3 protein: CASSLGTSGSNEQFF; CDR3 DNA: TGTGCCAGCAGCTTAGGGACTAGCGGGAGTAATGAGCAGTTCTTC
V gene: TRBV27; clone size: few; D gene: TRBD2; J gene: TRBJ2-1; CDR3 protein: CASSRSGAAYNEQFF; CDR3 DNA: TGTGCCAGCAGTCGTAGCGGGGCGGCGTACAATGAGCAGTTCTTC
V gene: TRBV4-1; clone size: .; D gene: TRBD2; J gene: TRBJ2-7; CDR3 protein: CASSQPGLAAYEQYF; CDR3 DNA: TGCGCCAGCAGCCAACCAGGACTAGCGGCATACGAGCAGTACTTC
V gene: TRBV5-8; clone size: .; D gene: .; J gene: TRBJ2-3; CDR3 protein: CASSLGGWTDTQYF; CDR3 DNA: TGTGCCAGCAGCTTAGGAGGGTGGACAGATACGCAGTATTTT
V gene: TRBV4-2; clone size: .; D gene: .; J gene: TRBJ2-2; CDR3 protein: CASSTFREVAGELFF; CDR3 DNA: TGTGCCAGCAGCACATTTAGGGAGGTGGCCGGGGAGCTGTTTTTT
V gene: TRBV2; clone size: few; D gene: TRBD1; J gene: TRBJ2-7; CDR3 protein: CASKGQGEQYF; CDR3 DNA: TGTGCCAGCAAAGGACAGGGCGAGCAGTACTTC
V gene: TRBV18; clone size: .; D gene: .; J gene: TRBJ1-1; CDR3 protein: CASSPSGLGRGTEAFF; CDR3 DNA: TGTGCCAGCTCACCATCGGGGCTGGGGAGGGGCACTGAAGCTTTCTTT
V gene: TRBV7-2; clone size: .; D gene: TRBD2; J gene: TRBJ2-5; CDR3 protein: CASSKLAGGETQYF; CDR3 DNA: TGTGCCAGCAGCAAACTAGCGGGGGGGGAGACCCAGTACTTC
V gene: TRBV27; clone size: once; D gene: TRBD2; J gene: TRBJ2-2; CDR3 protein: CASSLRLAGGPGELFF; CDR3 DNA: TGTGCCAGCAGTCTCAGACTAGCGGGAGGGCCTGGGGAGCTGTTTTTT
V gene: TRBV11-2; clone size: .; D gene: .; J gene: TRBJ2-3; CDR3 protein: CASSPKRDTQYF; CDR3 DNA: TGTGCCAGCAGCCCTAAGAGAGATACGCAGTATTTT
V gene: TRBV4-2; clone size: once; D gene: TRBD2; J gene: TRBJ2-2; CDR3 protein: CASSQALAGAGGELFF; CDR3 DNA: TGTGCCAGCAGCCAAGCCCTAGCGGGAGCGGGCGGGGAGCTGTTTTTT
V gene: TRBV7-6; clone size: .; D gene: .; J gene: TRBJ1-2; CDR3 protein: CASSPTLEASYYGYTF; CDR3 DNA: TGTGCCAGCAGCCCCACTCTAGAGGCTTCGTACTATGGCTACACCTTC
V gene: TRBV7-4; clone size: .; D gene: TRBD2; J gene: TRBJ2-7; CDR3 protein: CASSNSGLDYEQYF; CDR3 DNA: TGTGCCAGCAGCAATTCCGGACTAGACTACGAGCAGTACTTC
V gene: TRBV29-1; clone size: .; D gene: .; J gene: TRBJ1-1; CDR3 protein: CSVFDGGNTEAFF; CDR3 DNA: TGCAGCGTTTTTGACGGGGGGAACACTGAAGCTTTCTTT
V gene: TRBV29-1; clone size: .; D gene: .; J gene: TRBJ2-1; CDR3 protein: CSKDRLQQFF; CDR3 DNA: TGCAGCAAGGACAGACTCCAGCAGTTCTTC
V gene: TRBV4-3; clone size: .; D gene: .; J gene: TRBJ2-4; CDR3 protein: CASSQENGQNAKNIQYF; CDR3 DNA: TGCGCCAGCAGCCAAGAAAATGGACAAAATGCCAAAAACATTCAGTACTTC
V gene: TRBV4-1; clone size: .; D gene: .; J gene: TRBJ1-2; CDR3 protein: CASSQQALPLGHYGYTF; CDR3 DNA: TGCGCCAGCAGCCAACAGGCCCTACCCTTGGGCCACTATGGCTACACCTTC
V gene: TRBV4-3; clone size: .; D gene: .; J gene: TRBJ2-5; CDR3 protein: CASSQEGSGYQETQYF; CDR3 DNA: TGCGCCAGCAGCCAAGAGGGATCAGGGTACCAAGAGACCCAGTACTTC
V gene: TRBV5-6; clone size: .; D gene: TRBD1; J gene: TRBJ2-5; CDR3 protein: CASSLGQAVQETQYF; CDR3 DNA: TGTGCCAGCAGCCTCGGACAGGCTGTCCAAGAGACCCAGTACTTC
V gene: TRBV6-5; clone size: once; D gene: .; J gene: TRBJ1-4; CDR3 protein: CASSTGAVGKLFF; CDR3 DNA: TGTGCCAGCAGCACTGGGGCAGTCGGAAAACTGTTTTTT
V gene: TRBV11-2; clone size: .; D gene: .; J gene: TRBJ1-2; CDR3 protein: CASSLVGENRGYTF; CDR3 DNA: TGTGCCAGCAGCTTAGTTGGGGAGAATCGGGGCTACACCTTC